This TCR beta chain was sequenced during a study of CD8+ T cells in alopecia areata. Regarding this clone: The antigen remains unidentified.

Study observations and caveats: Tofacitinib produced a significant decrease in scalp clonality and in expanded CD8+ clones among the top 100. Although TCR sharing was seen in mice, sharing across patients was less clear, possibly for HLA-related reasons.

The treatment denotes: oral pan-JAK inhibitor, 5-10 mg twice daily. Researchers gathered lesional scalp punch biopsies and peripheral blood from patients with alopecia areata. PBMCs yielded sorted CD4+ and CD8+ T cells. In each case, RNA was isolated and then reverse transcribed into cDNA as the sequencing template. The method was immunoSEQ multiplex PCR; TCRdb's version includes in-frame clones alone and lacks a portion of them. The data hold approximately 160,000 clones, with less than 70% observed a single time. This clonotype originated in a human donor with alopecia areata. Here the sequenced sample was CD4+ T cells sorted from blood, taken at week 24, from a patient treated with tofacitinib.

Here the CDR3 DNA reads TGTGCCAGCAGTTACGGGGGGGCCCTTTGGGGATACGAGCAGTACTTC. The encoded protein is CASSYGGALWGYEQYF. The genes are TRBV6-5 and TRBJ2-7, with D possibly being TRBD2 (7 bases). Germline values: CDR1 MNHEY, CDR2 SVGAGI. Trimming cost V 2 bases and J 4 bases, with 18 bases left between them. This CDR3 spans 16 amino acids.